This T cell receptor (beta chain) was sequenced in a study of T cells in Graves' hyperthyroidism and ophthalmopathy. As for the study in general: Once the initial diagnosis was made, peripheral blood was obtained before any treatment.

Ahead of any ophthalmopathy symptoms, the blood sample was obtained at the first diagnosis of hyperthyroidism. Using RNA transcripts as the source, TCR beta CDR3 regions were amplified. The study used the HTBI primer set for a first-round RT-PCR of the TCR CDR3. Each CDR3 protein is one row after TCRdb ran MiXCR on the multiplex PCR reads. The sample includes hundreds of thousands of distinct CDR3 sequences, about 25% of them seen just once. Unmatched junction bases numbered 7, after V lost 3 bases and J lost 3 bases. The CDR3 contains 15 residues. Germline-derived CDR1 and CDR2 are PRHDT and FYEKMQ (reference sequence).

The sequence derives from a middle-aged man with Graves' hyperthyroidism that later progressed to Graves' ophthalmopathy. Sequencing used blood. The V gene is TRBV13, the J gene TRBJ1-2; 7 nucleotides agree with TRBD1. The CDR3 bases are TGTGCCAGCAGCTTTAGGGGGCGATTTGACTATGGCTACACCTTC. Translating gives CASSFRGRFDYGYTF. Complete variable domain (other parts from reference TRBV13 and TRBJ1-2): AAGVIQSPRHLIKEKRETATLKCYPIPRHDTVYWYQQGPGQDPQFLISFYEKMQSDKGSIPDRFSAQQFSDYHSELNMSSLELGDSALYFCASSFRGRFDYGYTFGSGTRLTVV.